The rows below give T cell receptor beta chains drawn from one sample of a study of graft-versus-host responses after intestinal transplantation. Clones were sequenced by immunoSEQ multiplex PCR, and TCRdb holds only the in-frame ones, with some missing. The sample yields under 100,000 clones, around 90% seen once. This sample comprised PBMCs, obtained around 68 weeks after intestinal transplant. These receptors came from a human patient who received an intestinal transplant, so some T cells may come from the graft donor. Both conserved end residues are part of each CDR3. The order of the fields is J gene, clone size, V gene, D gene, CDR3 DNA, CDR3 protein. A D gene is named only where the DNA matches it firmly. Size values are once, few and many counts, or a class for expanded clones, and some rows have none.

J: TRBJ1-1; size: .; V: TRBV6-5; D: TRBD1; DNA: TGTGCCAGCAGTTACCTCTTCGGGGACAGGAACACTGAAGCTTTCTTT; CDR3: CASSYLFGDRNTEAFF
J: TRBJ2-7; size: .; V: TRBV6-5; D: .; DNA: TGTGCCAGCAGCCGCGCCGCGGGCCACGAGCAGTACTTC; CDR3: CASSRAAGHEQYF
J: TRBJ2-6; size: .; V: TRBV18; D: TRBD1; DNA: TGTGCCAGCTCACCGGACAGGGCTGGGGCCAACGTCCTGACTTTC; CDR3: CASSPDRAGANVLTF
J: TRBJ2-3; size: .; V: TRBV6-4; D: .; DNA: TGTGCCAGCAGTGACGGGGGGGCTGCAGATACGCAGTATTTT; CDR3: CASSDGGAADTQYF
J: TRBJ2-2; size: .; V: TRBV19; D: .; DNA: TGTGCCAGTAGTATCCAGGGGCGGGCCGGGGAGCTGTTTTTT; CDR3: CASSIQGRAGELFF
J: TRBJ2-7; size: .; V: TRBV10-3; D: TRBD1; DNA: TGTGCCATCAGGGCCCAGACAGGGGGAGTCCACGAGCAGTACTTC; CDR3: CAIRAQTGGVHEQYF
J: TRBJ2-1; size: .; V: TRBV5-1; D: TRBD2; DNA: TGCGCCAGCAGTACGACTAGCGGGGCATACAATGAGCAGTTCTTC; CDR3: CASSTTSGAYNEQFF
J: TRBJ1-1; size: .; V: TRBV7-8; D: TRBD1; DNA: TGTGCCAGCAGCCCCGGGACAGCAGTGGCTGAAGCTTTCTTT; CDR3: CASSPGTAVAEAFF
J: TRBJ1-4; size: .; V: TRBV6-5; D: .; DNA: TGTGCCAGCAGTTACTCGGGGGAAAAACTGTTTTTT; CDR3: CASSYSGEKLFF
J: TRBJ2-5; size: .; V: TRBV5-4; D: .; DNA: TGTGCCAGCAGCTTGAGCCTACAAGAAGAGACCCAGTACTTC; CDR3: CASSLSLQEETQYF
J: TRBJ1-1; size: few; V: TRBV27; D: TRBD1; DNA: TGTGCCAGCAGTACCCTCAGGGGGGCGGTAAACACTGAAGCTTTCTTT; CDR3: CASSTLRGAVNTEAFF
J: TRBJ2-3; size: .; V: TRBV7-9; D: TRBD1; DNA: TGTGCCAGCAGCTTAGAGGCCCGGACAGGGCGCACAGATACGCAGTATTTT; CDR3: CASSLEARTGRTDTQYF
J: TRBJ2-2; size: .; V: TRBV4-2; D: .; DNA: TGTGCCAGCAGCCAAGATAAGGGGAACACCGGGGAGCTGTTTTTT; CDR3: CASSQDKGNTGELFF
J: TRBJ2-3; size: once; V: TRBV10-2; D: TRBD2; DNA: TGCGCCAGCACAGCGGGGGGCACAGATACGCAGTATTTT; CDR3: CASTAGGTDTQYF
J: TRBJ1-1; size: .; V: TRBV11-2; D: .; DNA: TGTGCCAGCAGCCCTGGGGGGAACACTGAAGCTTTCTTT; CDR3: CASSPGGNTEAFF
J: TRBJ2-2; size: once; V: TRBV27; D: .; DNA: TGTGCCAGCAGTCCCGATAAAAGGACCGGGGAGCTGTTTTTT; CDR3: CASSPDKRTGELFF
J: TRBJ1-4; size: .; V: TRBV9; D: TRBD1; DNA: TGTGCCAGCAGCGTTGGACAGGGCGGAAAACTGTTTTTT; CDR3: CASSVGQGGKLFF
J: TRBJ2-7; size: .; V: TRBV6-1; D: TRBD2; DNA: TGTGCCAGCAGCGCTGTCCTGGGGGAGGGGTACGAGCAGTACTTC; CDR3: CASSAVLGEGYEQYF
J: TRBJ2-3; size: .; V: TRBV2; D: .; DNA: TGTGCCAGCTTTATGAGCCCAGATACGCAGTATTTT; CDR3: CASFMSPDTQYF
J: TRBJ1-2; size: .; V: TRBV7-3; D: .; DNA: TGTGCCAGCAGCTTATCGGCAGGAGAGAACTATGGCTACACCTTC; CDR3: CASSLSAGENYGYTF
J: TRBJ2-7; size: once; V: TRBV28; D: .; DNA: TGTGCCAGCTCCCTTTCCTCCTACGAGCAGTACTTC; CDR3: CASSLSSYEQYF
J: TRBJ2-7; size: .; V: TRBV6-1; D: .; DNA: TGTGCCAGCAGAGTGTGGCAGGGATCTACCTTCGAGCAGTACTTC; CDR3: CASRVWQGSTFEQYF